Shown below are 19 T cell receptor beta chains from a single sample sequenced in a study of blood T cells in healthy people across ages. A second PCR of 7 to 11 cycles used a sample-barcoded 5' primer and a J-beta primer mix. TCRdb reprocessed the 5' RACE reads with MiXCR, giving one entry per CDR3 protein. The sample carries hundreds of thousands of distinct CDR3 sequences, roughly 43% recorded once. Sequencing used blood. These receptor sequences come from a man older than 75 in good health.

The table lists this clonotype with a few counts. This chain joins TRBV20-1 and TRBJ1-6; 8 bases match TRBD1. V was pared by 6 bases and J by 7 bases, with 14 bases of the junction left unmatched. The germline V gene encodes CDR1 DFQATT and CDR2 SNEGSKA (reference sequence). The CDR3 consists of 16 residues. As DNA, the CDR3 is TGCAGTGCCTTACCCCCAGGGGGCGTCGGGAATTCACCCCTCCACTTT. Encoded protein: CSALPPGGVGNSPLHF.

The gene calls are TRBV12-3 or TRBV12-4 and TRBJ1-4, with D tentatively TRBD1 (5 bases). Trimming shortened V by 6 bases and J by 0 bases, and 14 bases separated the two germline ends. The CDR3 length is 16 residues. The DNA of the CDR3 is TGTGCCAGCAGGGGGGGACTGACTGCAACTAATGAAAAACTGTTTTTT. This translates into CASRGGLTATNEKLFF.

The chain combines TRBV4-3 with TRBJ2-1, with D perhaps TRBD1 (7 bases). CDR3 length equals 19 residues. Germline CDR1 is LGHNA and CDR2 is YSLEER. Between the trimmed V and J ends, which lost 1 base and 4 bases, there was a span of 23 bases. This chain's CDR3 is CASSQGTGGSRALYNEQFF. Here the CDR3 DNA reads TGCGCCAGCAGCCAAGGGACAGGAGGGTCCAGGGCCCTTTACAATGAGCAGTTCTTC.

This clonotype was seen only a few times. The chain has TRBV3-1 and TRBJ2-7; 11 bases fit TRBD2. The germline gives CDR1 LGHDT, CDR2 YNNKEL (reference sequence). Trimming removed 6 bases from V and 6 bases from J; junction bases left unmatched: 16. The CDR3 has 17 amino acids. The CDR3 DNA reads as TGTGCCAGCAGTCACATGGTAACTAGCGGGAGTCGAGGCGAGCAGTACTTC. It translates to CASSHMVTSGSRGEQYF.

The V call is TRBV27, the J call TRBJ2-6; D possibly corresponds to TRBD1 (5 bases). This CDR3 has 14 amino acids. Germline CDR1 and CDR2: MNHEY and SMNVEV (reference sequence). The V gene lost 8 bases and the J gene lost 0 bases, with 8 bases spanning the gap. The CDR3 region is CASGRVSGANVLTF. The CDR3, as DNA: TGTGCCAGCGGCAGGGTCTCTGGGGCCAACGTCCTGACTTTC.

The chain couples TRBV5-6 to TRBJ2-7; no firm D call. Germline V gives CDR1 SGHDT, CDR2 YYEEEE. The CDR3 sequence is 16 residues long. Trimming shortened V by 0 bases and J by 3 bases, and 16 bases separated the two germline ends. The CDR3 nucleotides are TGTGCCAGCAGCTTGGGCAGACGGCCGACTTACTACGAGCAGTACTTC. This encodes CASSLGRRPTYYEQYF. Supplemented by reference TRBV5-6 and TRBJ2-7, the full variable domain reads DAGVTQSPTHLIKTRGQQVTLRCSPKSGHDTVSWYQQALGQGPQFIFQYYEEEERQRGNFPDRFSGHQFPNYSSELNVNALLLGDSALYLCASSLGRRPTYYEQYFGPGTRLTVT.

This clonotype has only a few counts. The V call is TRBV29-1, the J call TRBJ2-3; no reliable D call. The CDR3 totals 11 residues. V lost 7 bases and J 4 bases, leaving 9 bases between the germline ends. CDR1 is SQVTM and CDR2 is ANQGSEA in the germline V gene. The CDR3 loop reads CSASPSDTQYF. The CDR3 bases are TGCAGCGCCTCCCCGTCAGATACGCAGTATTTT.

This clonotype has only one observation. CDR3 coding DNA: TGTGCCAGCAGTTACTCGTGGGGGGAAAATAGCAATCAGCCCCAGCATTTT. It is translated as CASSYSWGENSNQPQHF. This sequence joins TRBV6-6 and TRBJ1-5, with D maybe TRBD1 (5 bases). The germline V and J ends were trimmed by 0 bases and 0 bases, with 12 bases remaining between them. The CDR3 is 17 amino acids. CDR1 is MNHNY, CDR2 SVGAGI, per germline (reference sequence).

The J gene is TRBJ2-1, the V gene TRBV2; TRBD2 matches 8 bases. Germline V gene data show CDR1 as SNHLY and CDR2 as FYNNEI. CDR3 length: 13 amino acids. The V gene end was trimmed by 7 bases and the J gene end by 7 bases; junction bases not matched to a gene: 6. CDR3 residues: CASKNGGANEQFF. CDR3 sequence (DNA): TGTGCCAGCAAGAACGGGGGGGCAAATGAGCAGTTCTTC.

This clonotype was counted ten times or more. The chain recombines TRBV20-1 with TRBJ2-1, with D maybe TRBD1 (6 bases). Trimming shortened V by 3 bases and J by 6 bases, and 9 bases separated the two germline ends. The CDR3 is made up of 12 amino acids. The germline V gene has CDR1 DFQATT and CDR2 SNEGSKA (reference sequence). The CDR3 DNA is TGCAGTGCTAGTCCAGGGGCCAATGAGCAGTTCTTC. Translation gives CSASPGANEQFF.

This clonotype has more than one count but fewer than ten. The J gene is TRBJ2-1, the V gene TRBV29-1, with 7 bases that match TRBD2. The length of the CDR3 is 14 residues. V was pared by 3 bases and J by 2 bases, with 4 bases of the junction left unmatched. The germline CDR1 and CDR2 sequences are SQVTM and ANQGSEA. The DNA for the CDR3 is TGCAGCGTTGAGGCGGGGGTAACCTACAATGAGCAGTTCTTC. Translated: CSVEAGVTYNEQFF.

This clonotype was picked up many times. This chain's CDR3 is CASSKRQGGYEQYF. CDR3 nucleotides: TGTGCCAGTAGTAAACGGCAGGGGGGCTACGAGCAGTACTTC. This sequence joins TRBV19 and TRBJ2-7; a weak D match, TRBD1 (7 bases). V was shortened by 4 bases and J by 3 bases, with 13 bases between the two germline ends. Germline V gene lookup returns CDR1 LNHDA and CDR2 SQIVND (reference sequence). The CDR3 is 14 residues long.

This clonotype has more than one count but fewer than ten. The chain couples TRBV7-8 to TRBJ2-3, with 7 bases matching TRBD1. The CDR3 has 16 amino acids. Germline V gives CDR1 SGHVS, CDR2 FQNEAQ. V was clipped by 3 bases and J by 4 bases; unmatched bases: 10. This CDR3 reads CASSLPPGGTADTQYF. The CDR3 nucleotides are TGTGCCAGCAGCTTGCCGCCAGGGGGTACCGCAGATACGCAGTATTTT.

This clonotype was seen a few times. J is TRBJ2-5 and V is TRBV10-1; tentatively, D is TRBD1 or TRBD2 (7 bases each). The length of the CDR3 is 15 residues. Germline CDR1 is WNHNN and CDR2 is SYGVQD (reference sequence). Trimming left V 5 bases short and J 5 bases short, with 18 bases between. In DNA, the CDR3 is TGCGCCAGCAGTCCAGCGGGACAGTCGTCGGAGACCCAGTACTTC. Its translation is CASSPAGQSSETQYF.

This clonotype has more than one count but fewer than ten. V and J are TRBV7-9 and TRBJ2-3; no reliable D call. CDR1 is SEHNR, CDR2 FQNEAQ, per germline (reference sequence). The CDR3 covers 14 residues. Deletions cut 10 bases from V and 0 bases from J, with 14 bases between. Written as DNA, the CDR3 is TGTGCCACCACGAGAGAGCTTAGCACAGATACGCAGTATTTT. Protein: CATTRELSTDTQYF.

The chain uses TRBV6-2 or TRBV6-3 and TRBJ2-5, with 10 bases lining up with TRBD2. The CDR3 consists of 14 residues. Germline assignment: CDR1 MNHEY and CDR2 SVGEGT. With 5 bases clipped from V and 0 bases from J, the junction kept 0 bases outside the gene matches. CDR3 coding DNA: TGTGCCAGCAGTGGACTAGCGGACCAAGAGACCCAGTACTTC. Residues: CASSGLADQETQYF.

CDR3 sequence: CASSLPAGELNEQYF. DNA for the CDR3: TGTGCCAGCAGTTTACCGGCGGGAGAGCTCAATGAGCAGTACTTC. The V and J genes are TRBV12-3 or TRBV12-4 and TRBJ2-5; 7 bases align to TRBD2. Losses at the gene ends were 2 bases for V and 11 bases for J; bases not matched to a gene: 14. The CDR3 has 15 amino acids.

This chain uses TRBV20-1 with TRBJ2-1; D is tentatively TRBD1 or TRBD2 (5 bases each). Trimming took 6 bases from V and 5 from J, leaving 17 bases between them. Germline CDR1 reads DFQATT; CDR2 reads SNEGSKA (reference sequence). This CDR3 spans 14 amino acids. The DNA for the CDR3 is TGCAGTGCCCCCGGTGGGACCCCGGACAATGAGCAGTTCTTC. Amino acid sequence: CSAPGGTPDNEQFF.

This chain connects TRBV6-5 to TRBJ2-7, with 10 bases lining up with TRBD1. The CDR3 loop spans 16 amino acids. After removal of 6 bases from V and 3 bases from J, the junction contained 11 bases not matched to a gene. The germline V gene has CDR1 MNHEY and CDR2 SVGAGI. CDR3 DNA sequence: TGTGCCAGCAGCCCGGGACAGGGGATGCCGAGCTACGAGCAGTACTTC. This gives the protein CASSPGQGMPSYEQYF.